This TCR beta chain was profiled in a study of CD8+CD57+ T cells in acquired aplastic anemia. Study as a whole: About 3 ug was the average amount of DNA from sorted CD4+ and CD8+ cells.

Whoever was chosen for sequencing had shown CD8+CD57+ cell expansion by flow cytometry. The cohort consisted entirely of patients having severe acquired aplastic anemia. Blood came from patients not yet given any therapy. Study conclusions and caveats: In common between the patients and the controls were approximately 28 CD8+ CDR3 sequences.

Germline CDR1 is SGHRS and CDR2 is YFSETQ. Trimming removed 0 bases from V and 3 bases from J, with 10 bases in between. The CDR3 has 14 residues. TCR beta VDJ and CDR3 were profiled, and genomic DNA was the template. TCRdb passed the reads through MiXCR, listing each CDR3 protein once. The sample has 200,000 to 250,000 distinct CDR3 sequences, 40% to 60% seen once. For this clonotype: Its target is unknown.

V and J are TRBV5-1 and TRBJ2-7, with D unresolved. This sequence originates from a human donor with aplastic anemia. The sample was sorted CD4+, CD8+, or CD8+CD57+ T cells (not recorded which) from PBMCs. CDR3 nucleotides: TGCGCCAGCAGCTTGGGGCAGAGGAACTACGAGCAGTACTTC. Amino acid sequence: CASSLGQRNYEQYF.